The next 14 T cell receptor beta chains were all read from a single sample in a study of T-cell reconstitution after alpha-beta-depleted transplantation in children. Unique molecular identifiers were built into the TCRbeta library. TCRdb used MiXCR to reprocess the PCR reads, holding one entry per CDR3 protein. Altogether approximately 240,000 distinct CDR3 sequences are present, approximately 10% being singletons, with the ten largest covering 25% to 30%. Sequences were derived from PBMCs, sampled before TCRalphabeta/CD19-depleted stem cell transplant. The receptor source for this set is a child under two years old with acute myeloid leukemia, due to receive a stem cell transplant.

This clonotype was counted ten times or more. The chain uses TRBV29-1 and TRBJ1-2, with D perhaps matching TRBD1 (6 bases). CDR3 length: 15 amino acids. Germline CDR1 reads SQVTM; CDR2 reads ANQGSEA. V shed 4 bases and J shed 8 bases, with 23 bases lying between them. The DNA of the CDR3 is TGCAGCGTTGTATTGGGTTGGGGGGGCAATGAAGGCTACACCTTC. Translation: CSVVLGWGGNEGYTF. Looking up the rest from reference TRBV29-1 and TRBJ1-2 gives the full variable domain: SAVISQKPSRDICQRGTSLTIQCQVDSQVTMMFWYRQQPGQSLTLIATANQGSEATYESGFVIDKFPISRPNLTFSTLTVSNMSPEDSSIYLCSVVLGWGGNEGYTFGSGTRLTVV.

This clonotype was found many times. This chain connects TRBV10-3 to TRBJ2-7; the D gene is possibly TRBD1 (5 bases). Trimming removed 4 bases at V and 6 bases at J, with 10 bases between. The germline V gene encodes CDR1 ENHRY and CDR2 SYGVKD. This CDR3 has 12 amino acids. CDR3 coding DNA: TGTGCCATCAGTGGGAAAGGGGTCGAGCAGTACTTC. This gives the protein CAISGKGVEQYF.

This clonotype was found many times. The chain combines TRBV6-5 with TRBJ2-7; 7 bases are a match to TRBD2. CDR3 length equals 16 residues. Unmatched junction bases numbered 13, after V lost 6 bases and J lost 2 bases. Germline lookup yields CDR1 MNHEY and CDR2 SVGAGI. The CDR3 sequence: CASSPVELASTYEQYF. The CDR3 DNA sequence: TGTGCCAGCAGCCCCGTTGAACTAGCGTCTACCTACGAGCAGTACTTC.

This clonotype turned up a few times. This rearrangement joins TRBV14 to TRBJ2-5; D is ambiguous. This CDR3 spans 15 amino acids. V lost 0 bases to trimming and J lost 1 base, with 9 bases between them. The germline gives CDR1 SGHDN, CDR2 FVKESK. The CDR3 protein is CASSQDGRSQETQYF. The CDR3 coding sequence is TGTGCCAGCAGCCAAGATGGCCGCAGCCAAGAGACCCAGTACTTC.

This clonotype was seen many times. CDR3: CASSSHSSSRITGNTIYF. In DNA form, the CDR3 reads TGTGCCAGCAGTTCGCACTCCTCCTCACGGATTACTGGAAACACCATATATTTT. The chain recombines TRBV28 with TRBJ1-3; D call uncertain. The germline gives CDR1 MDHEN, CDR2 SYDVKM. The CDR3 totals 18 residues. V was pared by 4 bases and J by 2 bases, with 21 bases between.

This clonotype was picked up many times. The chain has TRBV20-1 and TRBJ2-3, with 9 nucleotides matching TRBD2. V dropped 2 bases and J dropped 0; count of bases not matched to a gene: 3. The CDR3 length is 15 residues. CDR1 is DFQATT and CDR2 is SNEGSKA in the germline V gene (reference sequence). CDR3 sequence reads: CSARRLAASTDTQYF. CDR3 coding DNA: TGCAGTGCTAGACGACTAGCGGCTAGCACAGATACGCAGTATTTT.

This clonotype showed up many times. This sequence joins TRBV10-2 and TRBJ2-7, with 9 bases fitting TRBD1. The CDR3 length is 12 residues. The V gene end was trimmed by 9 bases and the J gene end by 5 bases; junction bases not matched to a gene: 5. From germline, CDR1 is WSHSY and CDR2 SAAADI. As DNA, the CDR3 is TGCGCCAGTAGACAGGGGGGGAACGAGCAGTACTTC. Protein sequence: CASRQGGNEQYF.

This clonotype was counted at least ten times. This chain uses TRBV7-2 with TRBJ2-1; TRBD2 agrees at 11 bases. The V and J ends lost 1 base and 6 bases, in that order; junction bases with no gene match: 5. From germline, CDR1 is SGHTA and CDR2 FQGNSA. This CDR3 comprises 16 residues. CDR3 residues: CASSLGFSGRANEQFF. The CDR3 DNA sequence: TGTGCCAGCAGCTTAGGGTTTAGCGGGAGGGCCAATGAGCAGTTCTTC.

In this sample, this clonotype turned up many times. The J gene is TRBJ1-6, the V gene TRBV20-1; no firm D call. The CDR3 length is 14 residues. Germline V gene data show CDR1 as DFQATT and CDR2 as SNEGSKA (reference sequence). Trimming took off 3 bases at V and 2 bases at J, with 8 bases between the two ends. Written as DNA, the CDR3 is TGCAGTGCTAGTCGGGATACCTATAATTCACCCCTCCACTTT. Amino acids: CSASRDTYNSPLHF.

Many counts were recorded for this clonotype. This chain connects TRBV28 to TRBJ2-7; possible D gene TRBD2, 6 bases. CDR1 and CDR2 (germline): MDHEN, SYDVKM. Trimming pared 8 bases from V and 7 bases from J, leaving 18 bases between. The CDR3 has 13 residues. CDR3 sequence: CASGGGGLEEQYF. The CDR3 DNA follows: TGTGCCAGCGGAGGAGGAGGGCTGGAAGAGCAGTACTTC.

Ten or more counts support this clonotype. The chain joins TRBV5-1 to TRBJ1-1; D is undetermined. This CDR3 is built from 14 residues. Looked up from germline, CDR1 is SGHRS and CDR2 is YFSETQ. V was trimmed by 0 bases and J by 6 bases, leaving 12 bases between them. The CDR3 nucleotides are TGCGCCAGCAGCTTGGAGGTGGGAAGGGCTGAAGCTTTCTTT. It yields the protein CASSLEVGRAEAFF.

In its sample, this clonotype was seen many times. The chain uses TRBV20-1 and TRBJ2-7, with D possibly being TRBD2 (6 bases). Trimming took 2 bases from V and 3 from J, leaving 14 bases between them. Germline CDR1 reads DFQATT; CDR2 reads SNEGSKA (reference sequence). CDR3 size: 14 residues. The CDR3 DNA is TGCAGTGCTAGACCGACTGCTAGCGACTACGAGCAGTACTTC. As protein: CSARPTASDYEQYF.

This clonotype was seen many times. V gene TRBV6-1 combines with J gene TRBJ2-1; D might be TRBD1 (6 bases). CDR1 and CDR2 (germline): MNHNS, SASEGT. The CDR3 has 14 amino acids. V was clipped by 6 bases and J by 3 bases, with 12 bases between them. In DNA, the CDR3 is TGTGCCAGCAGAACTACGGACAGCTACAATGAGCAGTTCTTC. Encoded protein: CASRTTDSYNEQFF.

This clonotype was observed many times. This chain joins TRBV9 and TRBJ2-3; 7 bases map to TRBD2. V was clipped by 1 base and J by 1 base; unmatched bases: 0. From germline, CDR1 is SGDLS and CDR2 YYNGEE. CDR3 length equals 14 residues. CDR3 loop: CASSVTSGTDTQYF. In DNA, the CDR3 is TGTGCCAGCAGCGTAACTAGCGGCACAGATACGCAGTATTTT. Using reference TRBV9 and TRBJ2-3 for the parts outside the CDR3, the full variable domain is DSGVTQTPKHLITATGQRVTLRCSPRSGDLSVYWYQQSLDQGLQFLIQYYNGEERAKGNILERFSAQQFPDLHSELNLSSLELGDSALYFCASSVTSGTDTQYFGPGTRLTVL.